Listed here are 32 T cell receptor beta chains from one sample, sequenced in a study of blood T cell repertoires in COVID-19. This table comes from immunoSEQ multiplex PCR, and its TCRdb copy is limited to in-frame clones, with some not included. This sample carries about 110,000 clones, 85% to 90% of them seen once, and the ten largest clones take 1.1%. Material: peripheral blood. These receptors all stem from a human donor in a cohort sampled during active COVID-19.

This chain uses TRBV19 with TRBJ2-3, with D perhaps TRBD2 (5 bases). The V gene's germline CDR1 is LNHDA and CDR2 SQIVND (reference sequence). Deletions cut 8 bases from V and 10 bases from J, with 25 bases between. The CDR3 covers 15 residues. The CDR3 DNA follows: TGTGCCAGTGCCATGGCGTACGACTCCGGGCGGGCGCAGTATTTT. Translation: CASAMAYDSGRAQYF.

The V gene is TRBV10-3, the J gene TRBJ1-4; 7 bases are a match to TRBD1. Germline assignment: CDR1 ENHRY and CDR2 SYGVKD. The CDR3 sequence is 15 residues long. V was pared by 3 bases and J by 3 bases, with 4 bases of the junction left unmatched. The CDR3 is CAISDRGDPNEKLFF. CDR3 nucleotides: TGTGCCATCAGTGACAGGGGGGACCCTAATGAAAAACTGTTTTTT.

This CDR3 reads CASGLELGDGTRGNQPQHF. As DNA, the CDR3 is TGTGCTAGTGGTTTGGAGCTGGGAGACGGGACACGGGGAAATCAGCCCCAGCATTTT. The rearrangement joins TRBV12-5 to TRBJ1-5; the D gene is possibly TRBD1 (6 bases). The length of the CDR3 is 19 residues. Germline CDR1 is LGHNT and CDR2 is FRNRAP. V dropped 1 base and J dropped 4 bases, with 23 bases sitting between them.

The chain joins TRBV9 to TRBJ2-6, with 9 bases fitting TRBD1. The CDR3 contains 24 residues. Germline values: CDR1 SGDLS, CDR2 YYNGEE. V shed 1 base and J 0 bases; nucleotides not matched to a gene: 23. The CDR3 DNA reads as TGTGCCAGCAGCGTATCGGTAATCAAGGGACAGGGCCCCTCCCAACACTCTGGGGCCAACGTCCTGACTTTC. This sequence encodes CASSVSVIKGQGPSQHSGANVLTF.

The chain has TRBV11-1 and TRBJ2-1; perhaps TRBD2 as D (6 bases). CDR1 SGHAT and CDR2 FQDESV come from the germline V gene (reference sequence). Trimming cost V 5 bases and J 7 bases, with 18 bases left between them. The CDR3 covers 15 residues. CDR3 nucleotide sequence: TGTGCCAGCAGCCGCGGGGAGCGGTGGGTTAATGAGCAGTTCTTC. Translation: CASSRGERWVNEQFF.

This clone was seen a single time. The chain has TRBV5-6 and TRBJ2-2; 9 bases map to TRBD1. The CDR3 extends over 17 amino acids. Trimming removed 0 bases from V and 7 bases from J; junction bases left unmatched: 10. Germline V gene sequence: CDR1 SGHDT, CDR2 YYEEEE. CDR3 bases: TGTGCCAGCAGCTTGGACAGGGGGCGAGTCGGCGGCGGGGAGCTGTTTTTT. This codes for CASSLDRGRVGGGELFF.

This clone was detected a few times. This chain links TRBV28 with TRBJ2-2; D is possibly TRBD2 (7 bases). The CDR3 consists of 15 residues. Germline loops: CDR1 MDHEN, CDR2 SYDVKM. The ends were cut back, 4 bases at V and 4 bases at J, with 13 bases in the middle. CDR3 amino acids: CASSSTRGGTGELFF. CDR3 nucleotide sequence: TGTGCCAGCAGTTCGACGAGGGGGGGCACCGGGGAGCTGTTTTTT.

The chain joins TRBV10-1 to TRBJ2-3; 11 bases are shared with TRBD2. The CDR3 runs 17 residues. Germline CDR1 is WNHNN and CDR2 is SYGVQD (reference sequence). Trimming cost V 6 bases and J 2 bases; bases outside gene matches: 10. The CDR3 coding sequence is TGCGCCAGCAGCGGGGGGACTAGCGGCCCTTTCACAGATACGCAGTATTTT. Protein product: CASSGGTSGPFTDTQYF.

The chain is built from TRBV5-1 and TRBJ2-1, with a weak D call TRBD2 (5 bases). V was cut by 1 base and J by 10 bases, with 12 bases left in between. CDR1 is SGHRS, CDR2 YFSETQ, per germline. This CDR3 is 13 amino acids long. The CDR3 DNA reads TGCGCCAGCAGCTTGAGGGTAGGAGGCGAGCAGTTCTTC. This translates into CASSLRVGGEQFF.

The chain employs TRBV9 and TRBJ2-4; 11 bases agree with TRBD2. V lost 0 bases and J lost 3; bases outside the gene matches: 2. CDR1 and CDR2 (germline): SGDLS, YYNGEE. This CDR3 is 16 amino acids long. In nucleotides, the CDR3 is TGTGCCAGCAGCGTAGTAGCGGGGGGGAACAAAAACATTCAGTACTTC. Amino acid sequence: CASSVVAGGNKNIQYF.

CDR3 sequence: CASSLQGAERDEQFF. CDR3 DNA sequence: TGTGCCAGCAGCCTACAGGGGGCGGAAAGGGATGAGCAGTTCTTC. V is TRBV7-3 and J is TRBJ2-1; 9 nucleotides align to TRBD1. Germline lookup yields CDR1 SGHTA and CDR2 FQGTGA. The CDR3 is 15 amino acids. V dropped 5 bases and J dropped 8; count of bases not matched to a gene: 10.

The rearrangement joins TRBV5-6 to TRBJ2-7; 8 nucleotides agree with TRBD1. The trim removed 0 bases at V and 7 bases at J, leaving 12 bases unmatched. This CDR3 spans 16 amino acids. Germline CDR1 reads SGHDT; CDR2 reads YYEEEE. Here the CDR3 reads CASSLALGTGAGEQYF. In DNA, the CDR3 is TGTGCCAGCAGCTTGGCCTTAGGGACAGGAGCCGGGGAGCAGTACTTC.

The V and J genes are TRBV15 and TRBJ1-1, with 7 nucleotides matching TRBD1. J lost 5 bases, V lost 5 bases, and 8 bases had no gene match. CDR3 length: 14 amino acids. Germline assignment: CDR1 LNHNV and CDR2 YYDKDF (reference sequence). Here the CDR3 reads CATSRPGGETEAFF. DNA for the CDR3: TGTGCCACCAGCCGTCCAGGGGGTGAGACTGAAGCTTTCTTT.

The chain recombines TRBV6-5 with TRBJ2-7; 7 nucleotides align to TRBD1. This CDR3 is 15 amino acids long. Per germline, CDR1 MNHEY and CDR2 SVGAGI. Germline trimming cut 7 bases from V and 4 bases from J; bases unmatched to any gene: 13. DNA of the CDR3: TGTGCCAGCATTTTAAAGAACAGGGGTGGGTACGAGCAGTACTTC. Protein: CASILKNRGGYEQYF.

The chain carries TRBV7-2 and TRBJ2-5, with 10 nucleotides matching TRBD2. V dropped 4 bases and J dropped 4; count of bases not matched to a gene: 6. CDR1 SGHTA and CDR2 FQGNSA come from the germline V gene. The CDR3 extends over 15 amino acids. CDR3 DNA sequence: TGTGCCAGCAGCTACCAAGCGGGGGGGCGAGAGACCCAGTACTTC. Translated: CASSYQAGGRETQYF.

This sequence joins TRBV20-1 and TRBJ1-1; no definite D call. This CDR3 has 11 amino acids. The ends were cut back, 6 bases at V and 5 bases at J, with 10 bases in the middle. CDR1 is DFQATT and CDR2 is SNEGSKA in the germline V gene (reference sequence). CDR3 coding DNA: TGCAGTGCCGCGGTATGGACTGAAGCTTTCTTT. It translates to CSAAVWTEAFF.

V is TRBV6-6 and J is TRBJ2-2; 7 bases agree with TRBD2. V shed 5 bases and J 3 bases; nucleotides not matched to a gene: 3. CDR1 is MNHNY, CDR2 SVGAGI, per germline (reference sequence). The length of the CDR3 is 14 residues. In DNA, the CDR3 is TGTGCCAGCAGTCTGGCGGGGGACACCGGGGAGCTGTTTTTT. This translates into CASSLAGDTGELFF.

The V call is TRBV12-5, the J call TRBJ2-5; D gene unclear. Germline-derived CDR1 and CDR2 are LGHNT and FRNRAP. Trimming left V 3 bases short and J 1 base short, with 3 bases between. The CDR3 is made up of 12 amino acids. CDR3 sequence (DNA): TGTGCTAGTGGTTTCTTCCAAGAGACCCAGTACTTC. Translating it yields CASGFFQETQYF.

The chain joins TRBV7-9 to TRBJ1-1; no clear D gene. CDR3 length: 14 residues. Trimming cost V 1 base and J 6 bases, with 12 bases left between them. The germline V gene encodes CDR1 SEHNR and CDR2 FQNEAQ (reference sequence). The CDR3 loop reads CASSLGPGAPEAFF. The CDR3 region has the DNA TGTGCCAGCAGCTTAGGGCCGGGTGCCCCTGAAGCTTTCTTT.

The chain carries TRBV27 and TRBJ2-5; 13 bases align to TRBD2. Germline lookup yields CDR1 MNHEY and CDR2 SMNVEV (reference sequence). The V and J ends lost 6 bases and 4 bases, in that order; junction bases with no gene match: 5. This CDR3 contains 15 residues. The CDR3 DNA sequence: TGTGCCAGCAGACTAGCGGGAGGGCCCGGAGAGACCCAGTACTTC. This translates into CASRLAGGPGETQYF.

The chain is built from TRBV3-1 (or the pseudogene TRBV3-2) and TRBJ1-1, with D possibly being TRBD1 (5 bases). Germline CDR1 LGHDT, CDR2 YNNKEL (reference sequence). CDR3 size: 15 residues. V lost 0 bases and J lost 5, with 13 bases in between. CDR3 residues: CASSQDIRGWTEAFF. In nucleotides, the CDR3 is TGTGCCAGCAGCCAAGATATTAGGGGATGGACTGAAGCTTTCTTT.

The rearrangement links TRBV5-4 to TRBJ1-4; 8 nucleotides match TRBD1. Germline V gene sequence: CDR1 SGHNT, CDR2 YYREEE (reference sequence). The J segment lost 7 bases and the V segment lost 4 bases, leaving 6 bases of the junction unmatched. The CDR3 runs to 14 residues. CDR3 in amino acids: CASSTGQGREKLFF. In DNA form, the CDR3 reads TGTGCCAGCAGCACAGGACAGGGTCGTGAAAAACTGTTTTTT.

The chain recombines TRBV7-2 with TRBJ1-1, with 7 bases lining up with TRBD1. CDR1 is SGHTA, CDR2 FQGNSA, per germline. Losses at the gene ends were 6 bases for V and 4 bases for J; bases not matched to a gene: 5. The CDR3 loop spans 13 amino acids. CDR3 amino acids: CASRQGVGTEAFF. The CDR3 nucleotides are TGTGCCAGCAGGCAGGGGGTGGGCACTGAAGCTTTCTTT.

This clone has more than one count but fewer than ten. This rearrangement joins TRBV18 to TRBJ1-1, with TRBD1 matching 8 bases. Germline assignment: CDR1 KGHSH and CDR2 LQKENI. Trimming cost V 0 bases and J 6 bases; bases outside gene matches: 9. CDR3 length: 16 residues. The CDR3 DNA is TGTGCCAGCTCACCACCGATGACAGGGGCTGGGGCTGAAGCTTTCTTT. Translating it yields CASSPPMTGAGAEAFF.

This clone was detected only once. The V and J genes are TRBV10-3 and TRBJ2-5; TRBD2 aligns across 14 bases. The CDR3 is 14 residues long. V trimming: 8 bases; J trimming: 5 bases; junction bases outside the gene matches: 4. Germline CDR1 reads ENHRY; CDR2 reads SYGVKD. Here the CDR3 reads CAIGTSGSRETQYF. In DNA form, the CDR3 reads TGTGCCATCGGGACTAGCGGGAGCCGGGAGACCCAGTACTTC.

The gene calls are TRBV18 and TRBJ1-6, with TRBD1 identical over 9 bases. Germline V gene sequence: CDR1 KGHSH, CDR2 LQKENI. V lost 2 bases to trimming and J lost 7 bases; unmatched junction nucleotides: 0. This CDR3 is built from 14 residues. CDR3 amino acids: CASSPGTGNSPLHF. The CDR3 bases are TGTGCCAGCTCACCAGGGACAGGGAATTCACCCCTCCACTTT.

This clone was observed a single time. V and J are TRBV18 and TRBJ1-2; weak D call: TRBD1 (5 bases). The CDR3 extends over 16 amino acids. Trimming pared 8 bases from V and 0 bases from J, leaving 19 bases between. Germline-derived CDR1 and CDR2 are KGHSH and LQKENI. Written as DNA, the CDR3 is TGTGCCAGCACCTTAGGGCGGGACGGAGCTAACTATGGCTACACCTTC. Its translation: CASTLGRDGANYGYTF.

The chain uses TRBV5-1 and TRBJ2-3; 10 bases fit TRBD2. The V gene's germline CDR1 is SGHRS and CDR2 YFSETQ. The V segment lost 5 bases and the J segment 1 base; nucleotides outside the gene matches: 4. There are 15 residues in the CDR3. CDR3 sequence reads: CASRPAGGGTDTQYF. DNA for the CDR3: TGCGCCAGCAGACCAGCGGGGGGGGGCACAGATACGCAGTATTTT.

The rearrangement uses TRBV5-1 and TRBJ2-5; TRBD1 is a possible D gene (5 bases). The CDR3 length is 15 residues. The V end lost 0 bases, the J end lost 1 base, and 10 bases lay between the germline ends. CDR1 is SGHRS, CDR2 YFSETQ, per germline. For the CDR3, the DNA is TGCGCCAGCAGCTTGGGGCAGGGCCCCCAAGAGACCCAGTACTTC. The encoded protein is CASSLGQGPQETQYF.

The CDR3 region has the DNA TGTGCCAGCAGCTGGGACAGGACTGGAAACACCATATATTTT. Translating gives CASSWDRTGNTIYF. This chain connects TRBV5-4 to TRBJ1-3; 8 bases agree with TRBD1. CDR1 and CDR2 from the germline V gene are SGHNT and YYREEE (reference sequence). The trim removed 3 bases at V and 2 bases at J, leaving 1 base unmatched. This CDR3 is 14 amino acids long.

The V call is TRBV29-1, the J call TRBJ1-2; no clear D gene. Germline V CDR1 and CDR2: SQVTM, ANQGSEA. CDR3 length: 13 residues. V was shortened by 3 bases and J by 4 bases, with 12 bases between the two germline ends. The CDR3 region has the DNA TGCAGCGTTGAGGCGGGTCGTTCCTATGGCTACACCTTC. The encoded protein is CSVEAGRSYGYTF.

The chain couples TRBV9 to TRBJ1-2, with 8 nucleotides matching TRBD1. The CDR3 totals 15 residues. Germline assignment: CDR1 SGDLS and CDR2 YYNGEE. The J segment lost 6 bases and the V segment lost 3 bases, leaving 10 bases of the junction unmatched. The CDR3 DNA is TGTGCCAGCAGCGGCTCCCAGTCGACAGGGGATGGCTACACCTTC. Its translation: CASSGSQSTGDGYTF.